A selection of T cell receptor beta chains follows, all from one sample in a study of CD8+ T cells in alopecia areata. Produced via immunoSEQ multiplex PCR; TCRdb's table is partial and in-frame only. The sample lists hundreds of thousands of clones, 57% occurring once. The sample consisted of CD4+ T cells sorted from blood, taken at week 0. The receptors were sampled from a human donor with alopecia areata. CDR3s leave out the opening cysteine and the closing phenylalanine or tryptophan.

len	v_gene	j_gene	CDR3aa
10	TRBV29-1	TRBJ1-1	SVWHVNTEAF
14	TRBV4-1	TRBJ2-1	ASSQGPGSSYNEQF
12	TRBV7-3	TRBJ2-1	ASSLVDRQNEQF
13	TRBV2	TRBJ1-5	ASQLWTGVNQPQH
12	TRBV7-9	TRBJ2-5	ASSLSLGAETQY
16	TRBV11-2	TRBJ2-1	ASSPQLAGGSFYNEQF
10	TRBV9	TRBJ1-1	ASKGDSTEAF
14	TRBV10-1	TRBJ2-7	ASSEERTRSSYEQY
13	TRBV4-1	TRBJ2-1	ASSQKTSVYNEQF
12	TRBV30	TRBJ1-3	AWSLGSSGNTIY
11	TRBV6-1	TRBJ2-2	ASSAAVGGELF